This TCR beta chain was profiled in a study of early stage breast cancer tumors. Study-level information: Of about 17 invasive breast tumors, about a dozen were hormone receptor-positive, HER2-negative. Each sample averaged around 10-fold read coverage.

Findings of the study overall: Compared with adjacent normal breast, tumors showed about 2.5-fold denser, more clonal T cells.

Repertoires were generated with immunoSEQ multiplex PCR, while TCRdb's copy carries only in-frame clones and drops some. The sample comprises 65,000 to 75,000 clones, 65% to 85% of which are singletons, and about 4.8% rests with the top ten. This CDR3 has 19 residues. V was pared by 0 bases and J by 0 bases, with 19 bases between. Germline CDR1 and CDR2: MGHRA and YSYEKL. As regards this clone: Antigen specificity is unknown.

Sequencing input: blood. The genes are TRBV4-1 and TRBJ2-3, with TRBD2 as a possible D gene (6 bases). The sequence was collected from a person aged 35 to 50 with breast cancer. CDR3 DNA: TGCGCCAGCAGCCAAGACCCCAGCCTAAGCGGGCCTAGCACAGATACGCAGTATTTT. Protein sequence: CASSQDPSLSGPSTDTQYF.